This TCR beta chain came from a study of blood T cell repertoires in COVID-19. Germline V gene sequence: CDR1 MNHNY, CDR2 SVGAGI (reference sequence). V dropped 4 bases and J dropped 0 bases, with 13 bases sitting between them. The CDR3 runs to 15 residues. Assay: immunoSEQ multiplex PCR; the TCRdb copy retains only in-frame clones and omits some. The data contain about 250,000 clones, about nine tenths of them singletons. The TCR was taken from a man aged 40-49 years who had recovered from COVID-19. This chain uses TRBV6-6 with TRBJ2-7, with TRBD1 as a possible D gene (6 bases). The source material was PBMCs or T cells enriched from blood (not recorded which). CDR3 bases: TGTGCCAGCAGTTTTACCTCGACAGGCTCCTACGAGCAGTACTTC. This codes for CASSFTSTGSYEQYF.